Following are 9 T cell receptor beta chains from one sample sequenced in a study of blood T cell repertoires in COVID-19. Profiling relied on immunoSEQ multiplex PCR, and the TCRdb table lists in-frame clones only, not all of them. The sample has 380,000 or so clones, about 88% seen once. Source material: peripheral blood. The receptors here all came from a woman aged 60-75 years with COVID-19, enrolled during active disease.

The chain recombines TRBV6-2 or TRBV6-3 with TRBJ2-7; 8 bases map to TRBD1. CDR1 is MNHEY and CDR2 is SVGEGT in the germline V gene. V shed 2 bases, J shed 2 bases, and the junction held 2 bases outside the gene matches. This CDR3 contains 14 residues. The CDR3 DNA reads as TGTGCCAGCAGTTACCAGGGGGCAGCCTACGAGCAGTACTTC. The encoded protein is CASSYQGAAYEQYF.

The chain uses TRBV4-2 and TRBJ1-5, with a weak D call TRBD1 (6 bases). CDR1 and CDR2 from the germline V gene are LGHNA and YNFKEQ. The V end lost 0 bases, the J end lost 1 base, and 19 bases lay between the germline ends. This CDR3 comprises 19 residues. Here the CDR3 DNA reads TGTGCCAGCAGCCAAGAACTGCGTCGGGGGGGCCCGAGCAATCAGCCCCAGCATTTT. Translating gives CASSQELRRGGPSNQPQHF.

This clone occurred a few times. CDR3 protein: CASSVGERTGLSGYTF. The DNA for the CDR3 is TGTGCCAGCAGCGTCGGGGAAAGGACAGGGTTAAGTGGCTACACCTTC. The J gene is TRBJ1-2, the V gene TRBV9; TRBD1 aligns across 8 bases. This CDR3 is 16 amino acids long. Germline V gene lookup returns CDR1 SGDLS and CDR2 YYNGEE. The V and J ends lost 2 bases and 7 bases, in that order; junction bases with no gene match: 13.

The CDR3 sequence: CATSRGAEKGKLNTEAFF. In DNA, the CDR3 is TGTGCCACCAGCAGAGGGGCGGAAAAGGGGAAATTGAACACTGAAGCTTTCTTT. This chain connects TRBV15 to TRBJ1-1; a weak D match, TRBD1 (5 bases). The CDR3 spans 18 residues. Germline-derived CDR1 and CDR2 are LNHNV and YYDKDF (reference sequence). V lost 1 base, J lost 0 bases, and 18 bases lay in between.

The CDR3, as DNA: TGTGCCAGCAGTTACAGTTTAGGGCAGGGCCACAATGAGCAGTTCTTC. It is translated as CASSYSLGQGHNEQFF. V usage is TRBV6-5 and J usage is TRBJ2-1, with a possible D match to TRBD1 (5 bases). Per the germline V gene, CDR1 is MNHEY and CDR2 is SVGAGI. This CDR3 comprises 16 residues. V lost 2 bases, J lost 5 bases, and 16 bases lay in between.

The V and J genes are TRBV4-2 and TRBJ2-1, with TRBD2 identical over 12 bases. The CDR3 has 18 amino acids. CDR1 is LGHNA, CDR2 YNFKEQ, per germline. J lost 1 base, V lost 2 bases, and 6 bases had no gene match. The CDR3 sequence is CASSQSSGGAGSYNEQFF. DNA for the CDR3: TGTGCCAGCAGCCAATCTAGCGGGGGGGCTGGTTCCTACAATGAGCAGTTCTTC.

The rearrangement joins TRBV12-3 or TRBV12-4 to TRBJ2-5; D possibly corresponds to TRBD2 (6 bases). CDR3 length equals 13 residues. V lost 6 bases and J 0 bases, leaving 8 bases between the germline ends. In nucleotides, the CDR3 is TGTGCCAGCAGCCGGACTAACCAAGAGACCCAGTACTTC. Its protein product is CASSRTNQETQYF.

The gene calls are TRBV9 and TRBJ1-6; 12 bases are a match to TRBD1. Germline values: CDR1 SGDLS, CDR2 YYNGEE. The trim removed 3 bases at V and 7 bases at J, leaving 5 bases unmatched. This CDR3 spans 16 amino acids. CDR3 region: CASSGGTGGLNSPLHF. The CDR3 DNA reads as TGTGCCAGCAGCGGCGGGACAGGGGGCCTAAATTCACCCCTCCACTTT.

The rearrangement links TRBV2 to TRBJ2-3; perhaps TRBD1 as D (5 bases). This CDR3 is built from 14 residues. The V end lost 8 bases, the J end lost 0 bases, and 12 bases lay between the germline ends. Germline CDR1 reads SNHLY; CDR2 reads FYNNEI. The chain's CDR3 is CASGAETSTDTQYF. The CDR3 DNA sequence: TGTGCCAGCGGGGCGGAGACGAGCACAGATACGCAGTATTTT. Variable domain in full (rest from reference TRBV2 and TRBJ2-3): EPEVTQTPSHQVTQMGQEVILRCVPISNHLYFYWYRQILGQKVEFLVSFYNNEISEKSEIFDDQFSVERPDGSNFTLKIRSTKLEDSAMYFCASGAETSTDTQYFGPGTRLTVL.